This T cell receptor (beta chain) was obtained from a study of T cells in tumors after PD-1 blockade. Findings and limits, study-wide: Roughly 40% of tumor TCR clonotypes were also found in blood.

TCRdb keeps only in-frame clones here, not all; method: immunoSEQ multiplex PCR. The sample consists of some 60,000 clones, around 80% of them appearing once. A word on this clone: Its antigen is still unknown.

The CDR3 runs to 14 residues. Germline V CDR1 and CDR2: SGHNT, YENEEA. V shed 5 bases and J 7 bases; nucleotides not matched to a gene: 7. V gene TRBV11-3 combines with J gene TRBJ2-1, with TRBD1 matching 8 bases. The receptor was isolated from a human donor with basal cell carcinoma. Sequencing used PBMCs, obtained before anti-PD-1 treatment. The CDR3 nucleotides are TGTGCCAGCAGCCCGGGACAGGTAGGGAATGAGCAGTTCTTC. Encoded protein: CASSPGQVGNEQFF.